This T cell receptor beta chain came from a study of identical twins. The study, taken as a whole, reports: Excess sharing between twins was weaker in beta out-of-frame sequences. Out-of-frame alpha sequences common to twins were enriched for low generation probability.

This clonotype was counted between two and nine times. No antigen is known for it. V lost 5 bases, J lost 0 bases, and 8 bases stayed unmatched. The CDR3 extends over 16 amino acids. TCRdb re-derived calls from the 5' RACE reads in MiXCR, one entry per CDR3 protein. The data contain roughly 250,000 distinct CDR3 sequences, about 7% of them singletons. Healthy Caucasian donors formed the entire cohort. In addition, the sample was reused for a study of yellow fever vaccine responses in identical twins.

The specimen sequenced was memory (CD45RO+) T cells sorted from blood. The chain is built from TRBV12-3 or TRBV12-4 and TRBJ2-7; 9 nucleotides agree with TRBD2. This sequence originates from a woman aged 18-30 years in good health. This CDR3 is CASSPIAGAGSYEQYF. Here the CDR3 DNA reads TGTGCCAGCAGTCCCATAGCGGGAGCCGGCTCCTACGAGCAGTACTTC.